The entry that follows covers one TCR beta chain sequence. The ends lost 4 bases at V and 4 bases at J; junction bases unmatched: 9. This CDR3 comprises 16 residues. Germline assignment: CDR1 SGHDT and CDR2 YYEEEE. Only in-frame clones appear in the TCRdb table, and some are missing; sequencing was by immunoSEQ multiplex PCR. The repertoire has approximately 100,000 clones, 70% to 90% of them found once; the top ten carry around 2.4%. These data originate in a study of PD-L1 blockade in urothelial cancer. The sequence was collected from a man in his fifties with urothelial cancer. The V call is TRBV5-6, the J call TRBJ2-1; 9 nucleotides align to TRBD2. Sequencing used PBMCs, obtained around atezolizumab (anti-PD-L1) treatment. CDR3 sequence reads: CASSPEQLAGYNEQFF. The CDR3 region has the DNA TGTGCCAGCAGCCCTGAGCAGCTAGCGGGGTACAATGAGCAGTTCTTC.